The 17 T cell receptor beta chains reported below all come from one sample, sequenced in a study of beta chain features in type 1 diabetes. As every portion of the isolated RNA was reverse transcribed, the sequencing read expressed TCRB transcripts. Profiling relied on immunoSEQ multiplex PCR, and the TCRdb table lists in-frame clones only, not all of them. The data contain fewer than 250,000 clones, about 70% of them singletons. The sequenced material came from naive CD4+ T cells from blood. The receptors here all came from a man between 25 and 39 years old in good health.

The genes are TRBV30 and TRBJ2-1; possibly TRBD2 for D (6 bases). Trimming cost V 0 bases and J 8 bases, with 11 bases left between them. The CDR3 length is 13 residues. The germline gives CDR1 GTSNPN, CDR2 SVGIG (reference sequence). CDR3 in amino acids: CAWSVARLDEQFF. The CDR3 DNA sequence: TGTGCCTGGAGTGTGGCCCGACTAGATGAGCAGTTCTTC.

This clone has just one count. The chain links TRBV28 to TRBJ2-7; 7 bases agree with TRBD2. Trimming removed 6 bases from V and 5 bases from J; junction bases left unmatched: 13. Germline-derived CDR1 and CDR2 are MDHEN and SYDVKM. The CDR3 spans 15 residues. The DNA for the CDR3 is TGTGCCAGCAGGGCGGGCGGGAGTATACGGAACGAGCAGTACTTC. This encodes CASRAGGSIRNEQYF. The whole variable domain, remainder taken from reference TRBV28 and TRBJ2-7, is DVKVTQSSRYLVKRTGEKVFLECVQDMDHENMFWYRQDPGLGLRLIYFSYDVKMKEKGDIPEGYSVSREKKERFSLILESASTNQTSMYLCASRAGGSIRNEQYFGPGTRLTVT.

This clone was detected a few times. This rearrangement joins TRBV30 to TRBJ2-3, with D perhaps matching TRBD1 (6 bases). V was clipped by 6 bases and J by 2 bases, with 15 bases between them. The CDR3 is 14 amino acids. Germline CDR1 GTSNPN, CDR2 SVGIG (reference sequence). CDR3 amino acids: CACATGRATDTQYF. In nucleotides, the CDR3 is TGTGCCTGTGCGACAGGACGGGCCACAGATACGCAGTATTTT.

This chain links TRBV10-3 with TRBJ1-1; no reliable D call. Trimming took 8 bases from V and 1 from J, leaving 5 bases between them. Germline V gene data show CDR1 as ENHRY and CDR2 as SYGVKD. CDR3 length: 11 residues. The CDR3 spells CAILQNTEAFF. DNA of the CDR3: TGTGCCATCTTGCAGAACACTGAAGCTTTCTTT.

This sequence joins TRBV16 and TRBJ1-2, with no clear D. There are 14 residues in the CDR3. V was cut by 0 bases and J by 0 bases, with 5 bases left in between. Looked up from germline, CDR1 is KGHSY and CDR2 is FQNENV. The CDR3 coding sequence is TGTGCCAGCAGCCAATCGTTCGCTAACTATGGCTACACCTTC. Its translation is CASSQSFANYGYTF.

The chain joins TRBV15 to TRBJ2-6; unclear D gene. The CDR3 is 13 amino acids. Trimming pared 1 base from V and 9 bases from J, leaving 7 bases between. Germline V gene data show CDR1 as LNHNV and CDR2 as YYDKDF (reference sequence). The CDR3 DNA reads as TGTGCCACCAGCAGAGCGGGTGACAACGTCCTGACTTTC. Its translation: CATSRAGDNVLTF.

The rearrangement links TRBV29-1 to TRBJ2-2; 9 bases are a match to TRBD1. From germline, CDR1 is SQVTM and CDR2 ANQGSEA. The CDR3 totals 14 residues. The junction had 3 bases not matched to a gene; V was cut back by 7 bases and J by 0 bases. CDR3 region: CSARDRANTGELFF. The DNA of the CDR3 is TGCAGCGCCCGGGACAGGGCGAACACCGGGGAGCTGTTTTTT.

V gene TRBV29-1 combines with J gene TRBJ2-7, with D perhaps TRBD1 (5 bases). This CDR3 region has 13 residues. From germline, CDR1 is SQVTM and CDR2 ANQGSEA. V shed 4 bases and J shed 1 base, with 11 bases lying between them. CDR3 in DNA: TGCAGCGTTGCACGTGCAGGGTCCTACGAGCAGTACTTC. Protein product: CSVARAGSYEQYF.

The chain carries TRBV4-3 and TRBJ2-1; tentatively, D is TRBD2 (5 bases). This CDR3 has 17 amino acids. Trimming pared 2 bases from V and 2 bases from J, leaving 16 bases between. From germline, CDR1 is LGHNA and CDR2 YSLEER. CDR3 DNA: TGCGCCAGCAGCCAACAGAGTGGGAGAGGGCCCTACAATGAGCAGTTCTTC. As protein: CASSQQSGRGPYNEQFF.

The chain couples TRBV9 to TRBJ1-2, with 7 bases lining up with TRBD1. This CDR3 comprises 16 residues. Germline values: CDR1 SGDLS, CDR2 YYNGEE. J lost 4 bases, V lost 4 bases, and 13 bases had no gene match. CDR3 nucleotides: TGTGCCAGCAGCCCCCGACAGGGAAGGGTTGCCTATGGCTACACCTTC. It encodes CASSPRQGRVAYGYTF.

The chain recombines TRBV4-1 with TRBJ2-5; 7 bases are a match to TRBD1. V was pared by 3 bases and J by 1 base, with 8 bases of the junction left unmatched. This CDR3 spans 16 amino acids. Germline lookup yields CDR1 MGHRA and CDR2 YSYEKL. The CDR3 nucleotides are TGCGCCAGCAGCCAGGAGCAGAGGGGGCGCCAAGAGACCCAGTACTTC. Amino acids: CASSQEQRGRQETQYF.

The chain combines TRBV29-1 with TRBJ1-1, with unresolved D. Germline V lookup: CDR1 SQVTM, CDR2 ANQGSEA. The CDR3 spans 14 residues. V was shortened by 4 bases and J by 0 bases, with 12 bases between the two germline ends. The CDR3: CSVVGLGVNTEAFF. The DNA for the CDR3 is TGCAGCGTTGTCGGGCTGGGAGTGAACACTGAAGCTTTCTTT.

The chain couples TRBV30 to TRBJ2-7; D gene unclear. Per germline, CDR1 GTSNPN and CDR2 SVGIG (reference sequence). The CDR3 runs 13 residues. Trimming removed 3 bases at V and 3 bases at J, with 12 bases between. CDR3 protein: CAWRGPGIYEQYF. The CDR3, as DNA: TGTGCCTGGAGAGGCCCGGGTATCTACGAGCAGTACTTC.

The chain couples TRBV11-2 to TRBJ2-5, with 9 bases that match TRBD1. Germline V gives CDR1 SGHAT, CDR2 FQNNGV. After removal of 0 bases from V and 1 base from J, the junction contained 3 bases not matched to a gene. The CDR3 is made up of 16 amino acids. CDR3 DNA sequence: TGTGCCAGCAGCTTAGAGGACAGGGGTCCCCAAGAGACCCAGTACTTC. It codes for CASSLEDRGPQETQYF.

The DNA of the CDR3 is TGTGCCAGCAGCCCCGGAGGGCGACACAATGAGCAGTTCTTC. This encodes CASSPGGRHNEQFF. The chain is built from TRBV7-2 and TRBJ2-1, with D perhaps TRBD2 (6 bases). The CDR3 totals 14 residues. Per the germline V gene, CDR1 is SGHTA and CDR2 is FQGNSA. V was pared by 5 bases and J by 5 bases, with 13 bases between.

This clone was seen a handful of times. The chain links TRBV29-1 to TRBJ1-1; D is perhaps TRBD1 (6 bases). CDR1 is SQVTM and CDR2 is ANQGSEA in the germline V gene. V shed 4 bases and J shed 11 bases, with 11 bases lying between them. The CDR3 is made up of 10 amino acids. CDR3 amino acids: CSVVEGGAFF. The CDR3 DNA reads as TGCAGCGTTGTCGAAGGGGGTGCTTTCTTT. Complete variable domain (other parts from reference TRBV29-1 and TRBJ1-1): SAVISQKPSRDICQRGTSLTIQCQVDSQVTMMFWYRQQPGQSLTLIATANQGSEATYESGFVIDKFPISRPNLTFSTLTVSNMSPEDSSIYLCSVVEGGAFFGQGTRLTVV.

The chain is built from TRBV7-2 and TRBJ2-7; TRBD2 matches at 10 bases. This CDR3 region has 15 residues. The germline CDR1 and CDR2 sequences are SGHTA and FQGNSA. J lost 1 base, V lost 6 bases, and 6 bases had no gene match. For the CDR3, the DNA is TGTGCCAGCAGTTCCGGGACTAGCGAATCCTACGAGCAGTACTTC. It is translated as CASSSGTSESYEQYF.